The 22 T cell receptor beta chains reported below all come from one sample, sequenced in a study of T cells expressing NK-cell markers. TCRdb reanalyzed the 5' RACE reads and collapses them to one entry per CDR3 protein, without DNA. In all, the sample yields roughly 390,000 distinct CDR3 sequences. Sequencing input: blood T cells: a sorted CD56 or NKG2C T cell subset, CD4+ or CD8+ T cells, or bulk PBMC T cells (not recorded which). These receptors all come from a woman aged 45 to 65 in good health.

J is TRBJ2-3 and V is TRBV13. Per germline, CDR1 PRHDT and CDR2 FYEKMQ (reference sequence). This CDR3 has 16 residues. The CDR3 protein is CASSFSAAAHPYTQYF.

The rearrangement uses TRBV10-3 and TRBJ2-7. The germline gives CDR1 ENHRY, CDR2 SYGVKD. CDR3 length: 13 residues. The CDR3 here is CAISERRSWEQYF.

The chain combines TRBV5-1 with TRBJ1-2; TCRdb returns TRBD1, unconfirmable since there is no DNA. Germline CDR1 is SGHRS and CDR2 is YFSETQ. This CDR3 is built from 14 residues. The CDR3 loop reads CASSPGVPGDGYTF.

The J gene is TRBJ2-3, the V gene TRBV10-3; TCRdb picks TRBD1, but there is no DNA to check that call. Germline V lookup: CDR1 ENHRY, CDR2 SYGVKD. The length of the CDR3 is 13 residues. CDR3 protein: CATQTVFTDTQYF.

The chain carries TRBV5-1 and TRBJ2-1; lacking DNA, the TRBD2 call made by TCRdb goes unchecked. The germline V gene has CDR1 SGHRS and CDR2 YFSETQ. This CDR3 is built from 17 residues. The CDR3 loop is CASSFKTLAGERNEQFF.

This sequence joins TRBV7-9 and TRBJ2-1; as DNA is missing, the TRBD1 call by TCRdb cannot be tested. The CDR3 consists of 13 residues. The V gene's germline CDR1 is SEHNR and CDR2 FQNEAQ (reference sequence). The CDR3 sequence is CASSPWGKNEQFF. The variable domain in full, with the rest retrieved from reference TRBV7-9 and TRBJ2-1, is DTGVSQNPRHKITKRGQNVTFRCDPISEHNRLYWYRQTLGQGPEFLTYFQNEAQLEKSRLLSDRFSAERPKGSFSTLEIQRTEQGDSAMYLCASSPWGKNEQFFGPGTRLTVL.

This CDR3 is CASSPAQVNTEAFF. V gene TRBV28 combines with J gene TRBJ1-1; lacking DNA, the TRBD1 call made by TCRdb goes unchecked. Germline lookup yields CDR1 MDHEN and CDR2 SYDVKM. CDR3 length: 14 amino acids.

The V and J genes are TRBV5-6 and TRBJ2-1. Germline values: CDR1 SGHDT, CDR2 YYEEEE. This CDR3 has 17 amino acids. The CDR3 sequence is CASSLAVRTSSYNEQFF.

J is TRBJ2-2 and V is TRBV3-1; TCRdb designates TRBD1, a call that cannot be tested without DNA. The germline gives CDR1 LGHDT, CDR2 YNNKEL (reference sequence). CDR3 size: 14 residues. CDR3 region: CASSSRAAGGELFF.

The genes are TRBV5-1 and TRBJ1-1. The CDR3 extends over 14 amino acids. Per germline, CDR1 SGHRS and CDR2 YFSETQ. This CDR3 is CASSFGAVNTEAFF.

This rearrangement joins TRBV24-1 to TRBJ2-2; TCRdb selects TRBD1, and the lack of DNA leaves this call unchecked. The length of the CDR3 is 16 residues. Germline CDR1 is KGHDR and CDR2 is SFDVKD. CDR3 loop: CATSPPGPANTGELFF.

The chain joins TRBV28 to TRBJ1-6; with no DNA, the TCRdb D assignment of TRBD1 cannot be verified. The CDR3 extends over 12 amino acids. Per the germline V gene, CDR1 is MDHEN and CDR2 is SYDVKM. CDR3 residues: CASSSDRVPLHF.

This chain joins TRBV5-1 and TRBJ2-5. The length of the CDR3 is 15 residues. The germline V gene encodes CDR1 SGHRS and CDR2 YFSETQ. The CDR3 is CASSLVPRNQETQYF.

V usage is TRBV6-2 or TRBV6-3 and J usage is TRBJ2-1; the D call of TRBD2 rests on TCRdb alone, since no DNA is present to check it. The CDR3 consists of 13 residues. The V gene's germline CDR1 is MNHEY and CDR2 SVGEGT. CDR3 sequence reads: CASRLVGGREQFF.

V usage is TRBV15 and J usage is TRBJ2-1; absent DNA, TCRdb's TRBD1 call cannot be checked. The CDR3 loop spans 15 amino acids. Germline V gene data show CDR1 as LNHNV and CDR2 as YYDKDF (reference sequence). CDR3: CATSSRVDSPNEQFF.

This sequence joins TRBV21-1 and TRBJ2-3. TRBV21-1 is noted as a pseudogene. This CDR3 has 17 residues. Here the CDR3 reads CASSKRLASLSTDTQYF.

The chain links TRBV6-5 to TRBJ1-1; TCRdb's D call of TRBD1 is untestable without DNA. The CDR3 consists of 14 residues. Germline CDR1 MNHEY, CDR2 SVGAGI. This CDR3 is CASSRRPPNTEAFF.

The rearrangement links TRBV5-1 to TRBJ2-3; the D gene TCRdb calls, TRBD2, cannot be checked with no DNA. This CDR3 contains 16 residues. Germline values: CDR1 SGHRS, CDR2 YFSETQ. This CDR3 reads CASSPLGGSGADTQYF.

This chain links TRBV10-2 with TRBJ2-2; as DNA is missing, the TRBD1 call by TCRdb cannot be tested. From germline, CDR1 is WSHSY and CDR2 SAAADI. The CDR3 spans 14 residues. CDR3 sequence reads: CASSEISGAGELFF.

The gene calls are TRBV27 and TRBJ2-2; TCRdb designates TRBD2, a call that cannot be tested without DNA. Germline-derived CDR1 and CDR2 are MNHEY and SMNVEV (reference sequence). The CDR3 has 16 amino acids. The CDR3 loop reads CASSLVGTRGTGELFF.

This rearrangement joins TRBV4-2 to TRBJ2-1. The CDR3 contains 12 residues. CDR1 is LGHNA and CDR2 is YNFKEQ in the germline V gene. CDR3 loop: CASSHDHNEQFF.

CDR3 sequence reads: CSARLLRGPNTEAFF. The chain has TRBV20-1 and TRBJ1-1; there is no DNA to check the TCRdb D call of TRBD1. The CDR3 length is 15 residues. Germline lookup yields CDR1 DFQATT and CDR2 SNEGSKA (reference sequence).